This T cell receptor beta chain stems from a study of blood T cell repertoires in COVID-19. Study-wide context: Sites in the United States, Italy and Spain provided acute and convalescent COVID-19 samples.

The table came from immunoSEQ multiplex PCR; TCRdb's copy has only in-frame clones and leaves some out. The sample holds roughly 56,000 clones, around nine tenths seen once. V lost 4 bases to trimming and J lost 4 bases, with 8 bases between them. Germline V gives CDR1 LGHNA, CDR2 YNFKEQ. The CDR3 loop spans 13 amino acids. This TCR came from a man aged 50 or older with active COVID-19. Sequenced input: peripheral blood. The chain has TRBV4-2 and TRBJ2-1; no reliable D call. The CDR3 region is CASSRDGYNEQFF. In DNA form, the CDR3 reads TGTGCCAGCAGCCGAGACGGTTACAATGAGCAGTTCTTC.